These 14 T cell receptor beta chains came from one sample sequenced in a study of T cell responses to AZD1222 COVID-19 vaccine. The repertoire was sequenced with immunoSEQ multiplex PCR; TCRdb's copy has only in-frame clones and lacks some. The profile shows approximately 150,000 clones, around 93% of them singletons. The specimen comprised peripheral blood, sampled on day 0 of AZD1222 vaccination. The receptor source for this set is an adult in good health.

CDR3 in amino acids: CASRAAREAFF. The CDR3, as DNA: TGCGCCAGTCGAGCGGCTCGGGAAGCTTTCTTT. This sequence joins TRBV5-1 and TRBJ1-1; no firm D call. Trimming removed 8 bases from V and 8 bases from J, with 13 bases in between. The CDR3 is 11 amino acids. Germline CDR1 SGHRS, CDR2 YFSETQ.

This clone was seen a handful of times. The rearrangement joins TRBV6-5 to TRBJ2-7, with a weak D call TRBD1 (5 bases). V lost 6 bases to trimming and J lost 2 bases, with 8 bases between them. There are 12 residues in the CDR3. Germline values: CDR1 MNHEY, CDR2 SVGAGI. The CDR3 DNA reads TGTGCCAGCAGCCCAGGGACCTACGAGCAGTACTTC. Its translation is CASSPGTYEQYF.

This clone is a singleton in its sample. The chain carries TRBV6-4 and TRBJ2-1; the D is unclear. The CDR3 consists of 16 residues. Trimming took 0 bases from V and 4 from J, leaving 13 bases between them. Germline V gene sequence: CDR1 MRHNA, CDR2 SNTAGT. The CDR3 DNA is TGTGCCAGCAGTGACTCGAGGCGAGCCAGTTACAATGAGCAGTTCTTC. Translating gives CASSDSRRASYNEQFF.

The chain uses TRBV5-1 and TRBJ2-3; D not resolved. Germline CDR1 is SGHRS and CDR2 is YFSETQ. There are 14 residues in the CDR3. V lost 9 bases and J lost 0, with 14 bases in between. CDR3 nucleotide sequence: TGCGCCACACGTTGGGCACCGAGCACAGATACGCAGTATTTT. Encoded protein: CATRWAPSTDTQYF.

This chain links TRBV5-1 with TRBJ2-7; TRBD1 or TRBD2 may be the D gene (5 bases each). The germline V gene encodes CDR1 SGHRS and CDR2 YFSETQ. CDR3 length: 16 amino acids. V lost 0 bases and J 9 bases, leaving 22 bases between the germline ends. CDR3 nucleotide sequence: TGCGCCAGCAGCTTGGTTGGAGGTGGGACCGTATGGGGGCAGTACTTC. The encoded protein is CASSLVGGGTVWGQYF.

The chain carries TRBV6-5 and TRBJ1-1; D is unclear. Germline CDR1 and CDR2: MNHEY and SVGAGI. CDR3 length equals 11 residues. V was pared by 3 bases and J by 9 bases, with 8 bases between. Here the CDR3 reads CASSYLAKAFF. CDR3 nucleotides: TGTGCCAGCAGTTATTTGGCGAAAGCTTTCTTT.

This clone appeared once. The chain uses TRBV10-1 and TRBJ1-5; no firm D call. V was shortened by 10 bases and J by 4 bases, with 14 bases between the two germline ends. Looked up from germline, CDR1 is WNHNN and CDR2 is SYGVQD (reference sequence). The CDR3 sequence is 13 residues long. CDR3 in DNA: TGCGCCACCCCGTGCCAGAGGAATCAGCCCCAGCATTTT. Its protein is CATPCQRNQPQHF.

The chain employs TRBV6-5 and TRBJ2-1; possible D gene TRBD1, 6 bases. CDR1 and CDR2 from the germline V gene are MNHEY and SVGAGI. The CDR3 is 15 amino acids. V lost 7 bases to trimming and J lost 5 bases, with 18 bases between them. In nucleotides, the CDR3 is TGTGCCAGCATCCCCCCTGGGGGCAGGGACAATGAGCAGTTCTTC. It yields the protein CASIPPGGRDNEQFF.

The chain is built from TRBV10-1 and TRBJ2-7; D gene unclear. The germline V and J ends were trimmed by 0 bases and 3 bases, with 6 bases remaining between them. Germline V gene lookup returns CDR1 WNHNN and CDR2 SYGVQD (reference sequence). The length of the CDR3 is 13 residues. CDR3 bases: TGCGCCAGCAGTGAGTCGTCAGACTACGAGCAGTACTTC. Translation: CASSESSDYEQYF.

This rearrangement joins TRBV3-1 (or the pseudogene TRBV3-2) to TRBJ2-1; TRBD2 matches at 7 bases. Germline V lookup: CDR1 LGHDT, CDR2 YNNKEL (reference sequence). V was pared by 4 bases and J by 14 bases, with 8 bases of the junction left unmatched. The CDR3 sequence is 12 residues long. CDR3 bases: TGTGCCAGCAGCCTGAGCGGGACGGTCGAGTTCTTC. It codes for CASSLSGTVEFF.

The CDR3 protein is CSASGTGFEQYF. CDR3 nucleotide sequence: TGCAGTGCTAGTGGGACAGGGTTCGAGCAGTACTTC. The chain joins TRBV20-1 to TRBJ2-7; 9 nucleotides line up with TRBD1. The germline gives CDR1 DFQATT, CDR2 SNEGSKA (reference sequence). This CDR3 region has 12 residues. V lost 3 bases to trimming and J lost 6 bases; unmatched junction nucleotides: 3.

This chain uses TRBV28 with TRBJ1-2, with 8 bases aligning to TRBD1. Trimming cost V 6 bases and J 8 bases; bases outside gene matches: 5. In germline, CDR1 is MDHEN, CDR2 SYDVKM. This CDR3 has 12 amino acids. The CDR3 is CASSTGGQGYTF. The CDR3 DNA is TGTGCCAGCAGCACAGGGGGACAAGGCTACACCTTC.

The CDR3 region has the DNA TGTGCCAGCAGCCCTGGGGGGGACGAAAAACTGTTTTTT. It specifies CASSPGGDEKLFF. V gene TRBV28 combines with J gene TRBJ1-4, with a possible D match to TRBD1 (5 bases). The V and J ends lost 6 bases and 8 bases respectively, with 13 bases between them. Germline V gene data show CDR1 as MDHEN and CDR2 as SYDVKM. The CDR3 sequence is 13 residues long.

The DNA for the CDR3 is TGTGCCAGCAGCCGGGGGACTAGCGCGATCGGGGATGAGCAGTTCTTC. The encoded protein is CASSRGTSAIGDEQFF. The chain recombines TRBV5-8 with TRBJ2-1, with 10 bases fitting TRBD2. J gave up 8 bases and V 4 bases, and 12 bases lay outside the gene matches. The CDR3 has 16 amino acids. Germline CDR1 is SGHTS and CDR2 is YDEGEE.